These 18 T cell receptor beta chains were sequenced from one sample in a study of T cells in Graves' hyperthyroidism and ophthalmopathy. The source material, RNA transcripts, was used to amplify TCR beta CDR3 regions. The TCR CDR3 first-round RT-PCR relied on the HTBI primer set. Via MiXCR, TCRdb re-called the multiplex PCR reads, giving one row per CDR3 protein. Of a few hundred thousand distinct CDR3 sequences in the sample, approximately 15% are singletons; the top ten hold 2.5% to 4%. Sequencing used blood. The receptors shown here come from a woman in her forties with Graves' ophthalmopathy.

Many counts were recorded for this clonotype. This rearrangement joins TRBV3-1 to TRBJ2-2; possible D gene TRBD1, 5 bases. Trimming took 0 bases from V and 9 from J, leaving 8 bases between them. The CDR3 length is 13 residues. The V gene's germline CDR1 is LGHDT and CDR2 YNNKEL (reference sequence). CDR3: CASSQEGARELFF. CDR3 coding DNA: TGTGCCAGCAGCCAAGAAGGGGCAAGGGAGCTGTTTTTT.

This rearrangement joins TRBV20-1 to TRBJ2-7; D unclear. There are 15 residues in the CDR3. Germline V gives CDR1 DFQATT, CDR2 SNEGSKA (reference sequence). V shed 0 bases and J shed 2 bases, with 14 bases lying between them. The CDR3: CSARDNRWLTYEQYF. In DNA, the CDR3 is TGCAGTGCTAGAGACAACCGTTGGCTGACCTACGAGCAGTACTTC.

This clonotype was found once. V usage is TRBV11-2 and J usage is TRBJ2-1; D is uncertain. V was shortened by 5 bases and J by 8 bases, with 16 bases between the two germline ends. From germline, CDR1 is SGHAT and CDR2 FQNNGV. The CDR3 loop spans 14 amino acids. CDR3 sequence reads: CASSQARAADEQFF. The CDR3 nucleotides are TGTGCCAGCAGCCAAGCGCGAGCCGCTGATGAGCAGTTCTTC.

J is TRBJ2-7 and V is TRBV20-1, with TRBD1 matching 12 bases. The CDR3 has 13 residues. The V gene's germline CDR1 is DFQATT and CDR2 SNEGSKA (reference sequence). V lost 6 bases and J lost 6; bases outside the gene matches: 6. Here the CDR3 DNA reads TGCAGTGCCCGCGGGACAGGGGGCTGCGAGCAGTACTTC. Its protein product is CSARGTGGCEQYF.

The sample holds many counts of this clonotype. The chain recombines TRBV5-1 with TRBJ1-1; D gene ambiguous. V was trimmed by 4 bases and J by 1 base, leaving 11 bases between them. Germline CDR1 and CDR2: SGHRS and YFSETQ. The CDR3 length is 14 residues. The CDR3 is CASSKGPPNTEAFF. DNA of the CDR3: TGCGCCAGCAGCAAAGGACCGCCGAACACTGAAGCTTTCTTT.

The chain recombines TRBV4-1 with TRBJ2-7; D gene ambiguous. V lost 0 bases and J lost 7, with 7 bases in between. CDR1 MGHRA and CDR2 YSYEKL come from the germline V gene. The length of the CDR3 is 12 residues. CDR3 nucleotides: TGCGCCAGCAGCCAAGATCGGGTGGAGCAGTACTTC. This gives the protein CASSQDRVEQYF.

The rearrangement links TRBV19 to TRBJ1-2; 9 bases match TRBD1. Germline loops: CDR1 LNHDA, CDR2 SQIVND (reference sequence). The CDR3 loop spans 13 amino acids. Trimming at V came to 3 bases and at J to 5 bases, leaving 1 base not matched to a gene. This CDR3 is CASSIGQGYGYTF. CDR3 nucleotide sequence: TGTGCCAGTAGTATCGGACAGGGGTATGGCTACACCTTC.

There are many counts of this clonotype. The chain uses TRBV7-9 and TRBJ2-5; 12 nucleotides align to TRBD2. The junction had 20 bases not matched to a gene; V was cut back by 4 bases and J by 5 bases. The CDR3 spans 20 residues. Germline values: CDR1 SEHNR, CDR2 FQNEAQ (reference sequence). The CDR3 nucleotides read TGTGCCAGCAGCTGGCGGCCTACTAGCGGGGGGCCCCTACATGGGGAGACCCAGTACTTC. Residues: CASSWRPTSGGPLHGETQYF.

This clonotype was recorded many times. This chain uses TRBV29-1 with TRBJ2-1; D not resolved. CDR1 SQVTM and CDR2 ANQGSEA come from the germline V gene. Trimming removed 5 bases at V and 6 bases at J, with 17 bases between. This CDR3 is built from 14 residues. The CDR3 DNA reads TGCAGCGTTATCGTGGGCGCGGCTCGCAATGAGCAGTTCTTC. Its translation is CSVIVGAARNEQFF.

This clonotype was observed at least ten times. The chain employs TRBV20-1 and TRBJ2-7; D gene uncertain. The germline V gene has CDR1 DFQATT and CDR2 SNEGSKA (reference sequence). Trimming left V 5 bases short and J 6 bases short, with 8 bases between. The CDR3 is 10 amino acids. CDR3 amino acids: CSASAVEQYF. CDR3 coding DNA: TGCAGTGCTTCGGCGGTCGAGCAGTACTTC.

This clonotype was observed a handful of times. The chain carries TRBV20-1 and TRBJ1-2; D gene unclear. Between the trimmed V and J ends, which lost 0 bases and 7 bases, there was a span of 12 bases. The CDR3 runs to 13 residues. The germline gives CDR1 DFQATT, CDR2 SNEGSKA (reference sequence). The CDR3 sequence: CSARDLVGFGYTF. CDR3 sequence (DNA): TGCAGTGCTAGAGATCTTGTTGGGTTTGGCTACACCTTC.

This clonotype was observed at least ten times. The CDR3 DNA is TGTGCCAGCAGCCAAGTCCAATACACCGGGGAGCTGTTTTTT. It codes for CASSQVQYTGELFF. The chain carries TRBV3-1 and TRBJ2-2; D is ambiguous. The V gene lost 1 base and the J gene lost 3 bases, with 6 bases spanning the gap. The length of the CDR3 is 14 residues. Per the germline V gene, CDR1 is LGHDT and CDR2 is YNNKEL (reference sequence).

The sample holds many counts of this clonotype. J is TRBJ2-1 and V is TRBV5-1, with a possible D match to TRBD1 (7 bases). V was pared by 4 bases and J by 3 bases, with 20 bases between. The CDR3 extends over 17 amino acids. Looked up from germline, CDR1 is SGHRS and CDR2 is YFSETQ. CDR3 coding DNA: TGCGCCAGCAGCCCCCAGATGGCGGGACAGAACTACAATGAGCAGTTCTTC. Translated: CASSPQMAGQNYNEQFF.

The chain combines TRBV10-3 with TRBJ2-2; D unclear. The germline V gene has CDR1 ENHRY and CDR2 SYGVKD. The CDR3 is 13 residues long. V dropped 2 bases and J dropped 4 bases, with 5 bases sitting between them. The CDR3 DNA reads as TGTGCCATCAGTGAGGGGCTCACCGGGGAGCTGTTTTTT. Residues: CAISEGLTGELFF.

CDR3 amino acids: CATTEGGQPQHF. The CDR3 DNA is TGTGCCACCACGGAGGGCGGGCAGCCCCAGCATTTT. The J gene is TRBJ1-5, the V gene TRBV28; D unclear. The CDR3 sequence is 12 residues long. The ends were cut back, 10 bases at V and 7 bases at J, with 14 bases in the middle. Germline lookup yields CDR1 MDHEN and CDR2 SYDVKM.

A word on this clonotype: At one end, the junction sequence differs from germline, possibly due to a read error. The CDR3 region has the DNA TGCGCCAGCACGCTAGCGGGAGGGCCCGATGAGCAGTTCTTC. Its translation: CASTLAGGPDEQFF. The chain has TRBV28 and TRBJ2-1, with 12 bases that match TRBD2. Germline V CDR1 and CDR2: MDHEN, SYDVKM. This CDR3 has 14 amino acids. Full variable domain (missing parts from reference TRBV28 and TRBJ2-1): DVKVTQSSRYLVKRTGEKVFLECVQDMDHENMFWYRQDPGLGLRLIYFSYDVKMKEKGDIPEGYSVSREKKERFSLILESASTNQTSMYLCASTLAGGPDEQFFGPGTRLTVL.

The V and J genes are TRBV11-2 and TRBJ2-2, with D perhaps TRBD1 (6 bases). This CDR3 has 17 residues. V gave up 3 bases and J gave up 0 bases, with 14 bases separating them. The V gene's germline CDR1 is SGHAT and CDR2 FQNNGV. CDR3 loop: CASSLMFRTANTGELFF. CDR3 bases: TGTGCCAGCAGCTTGATGTTCCGGACAGCGAACACCGGGGAGCTGTTTTTT.

At least ten counts were recorded for this clonotype. J is TRBJ1-1 and V is TRBV6-1; possible D gene TRBD1, 6 bases. This CDR3 has 14 amino acids. V was cut by 9 bases and J by 2 bases, with 16 bases left in between. Per germline, CDR1 MNHNS and CDR2 SASEGT. The CDR3 DNA sequence: TGTGCCAGTGGAGGGAGGGGGGCTAACACTGAAGCTTTCTTT. Translating it yields CASGGRGANTEAFF.